What follows are 26 T cell receptor beta chains derived from one specimen sequenced in a study of T cell responses to AZD1222 COVID-19 vaccine. TCRdb's table, derived via immunoSEQ multiplex PCR, lists solely in-frame clones and lacks some. The table lists around 190,000 clones, 80% to 95% of them singletons. Here the sequenced sample was peripheral blood, taken 28 days after the second AZD1222 dose. Receptors were obtained from an adult who received the AZD1222 COVID-19 vaccine.

DNA of the CDR3: TGTGCCACCAGCCCGCCCGGGACTAGCAATGAGCAGTTCTTC. It translates to CATSPPGTSNEQFF. J is TRBJ2-1 and V is TRBV24-1; 8 nucleotides align to TRBD2. Germline CDR1 reads KGHDR; CDR2 reads SFDVKD. Unmatched junction bases numbered 7, after V lost 7 bases and J lost 6 bases. This CDR3 is 14 amino acids long.

The chain combines TRBV10-1 with TRBJ2-3; no clear D. Germline loops: CDR1 WNHNN, CDR2 SYGVQD (reference sequence). The V gene lost 5 bases and the J gene lost 7 bases, with 7 bases spanning the gap. This CDR3 contains 11 residues. CDR3 residues: CASSLGNTQYF. CDR3 DNA: TGCGCCAGCAGTCTCGGTAATACGCAGTATTTT.

The chain links TRBV7-2 to TRBJ2-6; D is undetermined. This CDR3 region has 14 residues. V was trimmed by 2 bases and J by 4 bases, leaving 6 bases between them. Germline V gene lookup returns CDR1 SGHTA and CDR2 FQGNSA. In DNA form, the CDR3 reads TGTGCCAGCAGCTTAAAGTCCGGGGCCAACGTCCTGACTTTC. Residues: CASSLKSGANVLTF.

This chain joins TRBV9 and TRBJ1-2; weak D call: TRBD1 (6 bases). Germline V gives CDR1 SGDLS, CDR2 YYNGEE. The CDR3 sequence is 14 residues long. The germline V and J ends were trimmed by 0 bases and 3 bases, with 9 bases remaining between them. In DNA form, the CDR3 reads TGTGCCAGCAGCGTAGGGGCAGGGGACTATGGCTACACCTTC. Translating it yields CASSVGAGDYGYTF.

The genes are TRBV27 and TRBJ2-7; 12 bases align to TRBD2. CDR3 length: 18 amino acids. The trim removed 6 bases at V and 0 bases at J, leaving 12 bases unmatched. Germline V lookup: CDR1 MNHEY, CDR2 SMNVEV (reference sequence). CDR3 sequence reads: CASRRGTSGQGASYEQYF. The CDR3 DNA reads as TGTGCCAGCAGACGCGGGACTAGCGGGCAGGGGGCCTCCTACGAGCAGTACTTC.

This chain links TRBV5-6 with TRBJ1-5; D call uncertain. Per germline, CDR1 SGHDT and CDR2 YYEEEE. This CDR3 contains 15 residues. V gave up 1 base and J gave up 3 bases, with 11 bases separating them. The CDR3 sequence is CASSLYSRPNQPQHF. The CDR3 nucleotides are TGTGCCAGCAGCTTGTACAGCCGCCCCAATCAGCCCCAGCATTTT.

The V gene is TRBV19, the J gene TRBJ2-2, with D unresolved. Germline V lookup: CDR1 LNHDA, CDR2 SQIVND (reference sequence). V gave up 6 bases and J gave up 4 bases, with 12 bases separating them. This CDR3 spans 14 amino acids. The CDR3 sequence is CASRERVPTGELFF. CDR3 coding DNA: TGTGCCAGTAGGGAGAGAGTCCCCACCGGGGAGCTGTTTTTT.

The chain employs TRBV18 and TRBJ1-1; D may be TRBD1 (5 bases). The V end was cut by 4 bases, the J end by 1 base, with 13 bases between. CDR1 and CDR2 (germline): KGHSH, LQKENI. The CDR3 extends over 15 amino acids. The CDR3 here is CASSQSRGGNTEAFF. The CDR3 DNA sequence: TGTGCCAGCTCACAGAGTCGGGGCGGGAACACTGAAGCTTTCTTT.

V and J are TRBV7-9 and TRBJ2-7; D call uncertain. Germline V gene data show CDR1 as SEHNR and CDR2 as FQNEAQ (reference sequence). The V end was cut by 0 bases, the J end by 2 bases, with 8 bases between. The CDR3 runs 14 residues. The CDR3 protein is CASSLAGGAYEQYF. In DNA, the CDR3 is TGTGCCAGCAGCTTAGCGGGCGGAGCCTACGAGCAGTACTTC.

The DNA of the CDR3 is TGCAGCGTTGACCTGACAGGGATGAGTTCCGCGCGCACAGATACGCAGTATTTT. It translates to CSVDLTGMSSARTDTQYF. V gene TRBV29-1 combines with J gene TRBJ2-3, with 7 bases that match TRBD1. V was pared by 3 bases and J by 1 base, with 16 bases of the junction left unmatched. The CDR3 has 18 amino acids. From germline, CDR1 is SQVTM and CDR2 ANQGSEA.

The chain couples TRBV9 to TRBJ1-5; D is possibly TRBD1 (5 bases). Germline V CDR1 and CDR2: SGDLS, YYNGEE. V lost 0 bases and J 0 bases, leaving 10 bases between the germline ends. CDR3 length: 16 amino acids. CDR3 nucleotide sequence: TGTGCCAGCAGCGTAGTAGGGGAGTATAGCAATCAGCCCCAGCATTTT. This encodes CASSVVGEYSNQPQHF. Combining the CDR3 with reference TRBV9 and TRBJ1-5 gives the whole variable domain DSGVTQTPKHLITATGQRVTLRCSPRSGDLSVYWYQQSLDQGLQFLIQYYNGEERAKGNILERFSAQQFPDLHSELNLSSLELGDSALYFCASSVVGEYSNQPQHFGDGTRLSIL.

J is TRBJ1-6 and V is TRBV6-5; D is unclear. Germline values: CDR1 MNHEY, CDR2 SVGAGI. Trimming pared 0 bases from V and 4 bases from J, leaving 10 bases between. The CDR3 is 16 amino acids. This chain's CDR3 is CASSYSWQRYNSPLHF. Here the CDR3 DNA reads TGTGCCAGCAGTTACTCGTGGCAGAGGTATAATTCACCCCTCCACTTT.

The chain links TRBV6-2 or TRBV6-3 to TRBJ2-7; 9 bases fit TRBD2. The J segment lost 4 bases and the V segment lost 4 bases, leaving 5 bases of the junction unmatched. The CDR3 runs 14 residues. Per the germline V gene, CDR1 is MNHEY and CDR2 is SVGEGT. The chain's CDR3 is CASSSGLAWYEQYF. CDR3 sequence (DNA): TGTGCCAGCAGTTCGGGACTAGCTTGGTACGAGCAGTACTTC.

The rearrangement joins TRBV19 to TRBJ1-5; D is uncertain. V shed 6 bases and J shed 1 base, with 4 bases lying between them. The CDR3 spans 12 residues. The V gene's germline CDR1 is LNHDA and CDR2 SQIVND (reference sequence). As DNA, the CDR3 is TGTGCCAGTAGCCGCAGCAATCAGCCCCAGCATTTT. Its translation: CASSRSNQPQHF.

V is TRBV19 and J is TRBJ2-5; 7 bases fit TRBD1. The germline V gene encodes CDR1 LNHDA and CDR2 SQIVND (reference sequence). With V trimmed by 5 bases and J by 2 bases, 2 bases remained unmatched. There are 13 residues in the CDR3. The chain's CDR3 is CASSSTGQETQYF. DNA for the CDR3: TGTGCCAGTAGTTCGACAGGGCAAGAGACCCAGTACTTC.

V usage is TRBV27 and J usage is TRBJ1-5; D ambiguous. The germline V gene encodes CDR1 MNHEY and CDR2 SMNVEV (reference sequence). V was shortened by 6 bases and J by 3 bases, with 6 bases between the two germline ends. This CDR3 region has 12 residues. DNA for the CDR3: TGTGCCAGCAGACACACCAATCAGCCCCAGCATTTT. Translated: CASRHTNQPQHF.

V is TRBV28 and J is TRBJ2-1; tentative D call: TRBD2 (5 bases). Trimming removed 5 bases at V and 4 bases at J, with 12 bases between. The germline V gene encodes CDR1 MDHEN and CDR2 SYDVKM. The CDR3 extends over 14 amino acids. The chain's CDR3 is CASSELVLYNEQFF. The CDR3 DNA is TGTGCCAGCAGTGAACTAGTTCTATACAATGAGCAGTTCTTC.

This clone is a singleton in its sample. The gene calls are TRBV4-3 and TRBJ1-1; 9 positions agree with TRBD1. The CDR3 runs to 15 residues. Looked up from germline, CDR1 is LGHNA and CDR2 is YSLEER. V lost 0 bases, J lost 6 bases, and 5 bases stayed unmatched. The CDR3 loop is CASSQEDRGWAEAFF. For the CDR3, the DNA is TGCGCCAGCAGCCAAGAGGACAGGGGTTGGGCTGAAGCTTTCTTT.

The rearrangement joins TRBV5-1 to TRBJ2-7, with 11 bases matching TRBD1. CDR3 size: 15 residues. V shed 5 bases, J shed 3 bases, and the junction held 7 bases outside the gene matches. Per germline, CDR1 SGHRS and CDR2 YFSETQ. The chain's CDR3 is CASSSPGQGVYEQYF. In DNA form, the CDR3 reads TGCGCCAGCAGTTCGCCGGGACAGGGGGTCTACGAGCAGTACTTC. The full variable domain, with the rest looked up from reference TRBV5-1 and TRBJ2-7, is KAGVTQTPRYLIKTRGQQVTLSCSPISGHRSVSWYQQTPGQGLQFLFEYFSETQRNKGNFPGRFSGRQFSNSRSEMNVSTLELGDSALYLCASSSPGQGVYEQYFGPGTRLTVT.

The chain employs TRBV27 and TRBJ1-1; 9 bases are a match to TRBD1. Germline loops: CDR1 MNHEY, CDR2 SMNVEV (reference sequence). This CDR3 contains 15 residues. V shed 8 bases, J shed 3 bases, and the junction held 10 bases outside the gene matches. The CDR3 DNA reads as TGTGCCAGCTCCCGGGACAGGGTAGGAGACACTGAAGCTTTCTTT. It translates to CASSRDRVGDTEAFF.

The J gene is TRBJ1-2, the V gene TRBV9; D is uncertain. This CDR3 region has 11 residues. The V and J ends lost 1 base and 10 bases respectively, with 8 bases between them. Looked up from germline, CDR1 is SGDLS and CDR2 is YYNGEE. The CDR3 nucleotides are TGTGCCAGCAGCGTACGTAACGTCTACACCTTC. It specifies CASSVRNVYTF.

V usage is TRBV7-2 and J usage is TRBJ2-7; the match to TRBD1 covers 8 bases. Germline CDR1 is SGHTA and CDR2 is FQGNSA. V shed 1 base and J 6 bases; nucleotides not matched to a gene: 2. The CDR3 covers 13 residues. CDR3 sequence reads: CASSLGTGGEQYF. The CDR3 nucleotides are TGTGCCAGCAGCTTAGGAACAGGGGGCGAGCAGTACTTC.

The DNA of the CDR3 is TGTGCCTTCTCCGGGACCGCCTCCTACGAGCAGTACTTC. Translating gives CAFSGTASYEQYF. The chain carries TRBV30 and TRBJ2-7; D may correspond to TRBD1 or TRBD2 (5 bases each). Trimming pared 7 bases from V and 0 bases from J, leaving 13 bases between. Germline-derived CDR1 and CDR2 are GTSNPN and SVGIG (reference sequence). This CDR3 has 13 residues. Full variable domain (outside the CDR3, taken from reference TRBV30 and TRBJ2-7): SQTIHQWPATLVQPVGSPLSLECTVEGTSNPNLYWYRQAAGRGLQLLFYSVGIGQISSEVPQNLSASRPQDRQFILSSKKLLLSDSGFYLCAFSGTASYEQYFGPGTRLTVT.

This chain joins TRBV25-1 and TRBJ2-7; 7 bases match TRBD2. Looked up from germline, CDR1 is MGHDK and CDR2 is SYGVNS. J gave up 6 bases and V 7 bases, and 15 bases lay outside the gene matches. CDR3 length: 15 amino acids. The chain's CDR3 is CASTRQGAGFVEQYF. DNA for the CDR3: TGTGCCAGCACCAGGCAGGGAGCGGGGTTTGTCGAGCAGTACTTC.

The CDR3 loop is CASSFDLSTDGYTF. The CDR3 nucleotides read TGCGCCAGCAGCTTTGACCTCTCGACGGATGGCTACACCTTC. The genes are TRBV5-1 and TRBJ1-2, with no clear D. V lost 2 bases and J lost 6, with 14 bases in between. Germline CDR1 and CDR2: SGHRS and YFSETQ. The CDR3 sequence is 14 residues long.

The V gene is TRBV10-2, the J gene TRBJ1-1; D call uncertain. Germline V gene sequence: CDR1 WSHSY, CDR2 SAAADI. CDR3 length: 14 amino acids. The V gene lost 3 bases and the J gene lost 11 bases, with 19 bases spanning the gap. The CDR3 is CASSDPRSRDGAFF. The CDR3 DNA sequence: TGCGCCAGCAGTGATCCTCGGTCCCGGGATGGTGCTTTCTTT.